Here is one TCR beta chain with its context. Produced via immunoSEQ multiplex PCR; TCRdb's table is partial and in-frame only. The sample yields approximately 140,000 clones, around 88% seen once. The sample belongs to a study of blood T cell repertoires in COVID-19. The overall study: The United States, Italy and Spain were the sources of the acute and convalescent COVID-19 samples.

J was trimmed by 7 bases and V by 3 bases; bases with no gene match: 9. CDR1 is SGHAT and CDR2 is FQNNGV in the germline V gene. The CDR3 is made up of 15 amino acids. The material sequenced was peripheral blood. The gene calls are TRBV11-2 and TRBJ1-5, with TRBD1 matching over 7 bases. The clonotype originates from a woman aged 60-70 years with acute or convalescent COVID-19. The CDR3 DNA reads TGTGCCAGCAGCTTCGGCAGGGGGAAAGAACAGCCCCAGCATTTT. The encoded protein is CASSFGRGKEQPQHF.